Listed below are T cell receptor beta chains from one sample, sequenced in a study of T cells in Graves' hyperthyroidism and ophthalmopathy. TCRdb reprocessed the multiplex PCR reads with MiXCR, giving one entry per CDR3 protein. The repertoire includes around 700,000 distinct CDR3 sequences, approximately 18% of them detected once, and 15% to 20% sits in the top ten. The specimen was blood. Every receptor here comes from a woman in her 50s with Graves' hyperthyroidism that later progressed to Graves' ophthalmopathy. CDR3s include the opening cysteine and the closing phenylalanine or tryptophan. Each record gives: J gene, V gene, D gene, clone size, CDR3 DNA, CDR3 protein. The D gene is left open where the match is weak. Size values are once, few and many counts, or a class for expanded clones, and some rows have none.

TRBJ2-5 | TRBV7-2 | TRBD2 | many | TGTGCCAGCAGCTTCCAACTTCAGCGGGGGGCAGAGACCCAGTACTTC | CASSFQLQRGAETQYF
TRBJ2-1 | TRBV4-1 | TRBD1 | - | TGCGCCAGCAGACTGCGTTCTACAGGGGGTGAGCAGTTCTTC | CASRLRSTGGEQFF
TRBJ1-1 | TRBV3-1 | - | many | TGTGCCAGCAGCCAAGATCCGCACGGCACTGAAGCTTTCTTT | CASSQDPHGTEAFF
TRBJ2-5 | TRBV13 | TRBD2 | many | TGTGCCAGCAGCTTAGGGCGGACTAGCGGGGTTCAAGAGACCCAGTACTTC | CASSLGRTSGVQETQYF
TRBJ1-5 | TRBV19 | - | - | TGTGCCAGTAACTCTAGGGCTATTAGCAATCAGCCCCAGCATTTT | CASNSRAISNQPQHF
TRBJ1-1 | TRBV7-9 | - | - | TGTGCCAGCAGCCTCACCCGGGGGCACCTTGAAGCTTTCTTT | CASSLTRGHLEAFF
TRBJ1-2 | TRBV10-3 | - | many | TGTGCCATCAGTGAGTCGATCGGTACGGGGGGCTACACCTTC | CAISESIGTGGYTF
TRBJ1-2 | TRBV3-1 | - | few | TGTGCCAGCAGCCAACTAAGGGACTTTGGCTACACCTTC | CASSQLRDFGYTF
TRBJ2-3 | TRBV18 | TRBD2 | few | TGTGCCAGCTCACCAGGTTTAAGCGGGGATACAGATACGCAGTATTTT | CASSPGLSGDTDTQYF
TRBJ2-2 | TRBV12-3/TRBV12-4 | - | few | TGTGCCAGCATGAGGGGGGCCGGCGGCGGGGAGCTGTTTTTT | CASMRGAGGGELFF
TRBJ2-3 | TRBV11-2 | - | many | TGTGCCAGCAGCTTAGAACAGGGTAGCACAGATACGCAGTATTTT | CASSLEQGSTDTQYF
TRBJ1-2 | TRBV14 | - | many | TGTGCCAGCAGCCCTGACAGGAATAAGGGCTACACCTTC | CASSPDRNKGYTF
TRBJ1-3 | TRBV6-1 | - | few | TGTGCCAGCAGTTTCTCTCCGGGCGGAAACACCATATATTTT | CASSFSPGGNTIYF
TRBJ1-1 | TRBV10-3 | TRBD1 | few | TGTGCCATCAGGGTATGGGCCGGACAGGGCGGCGCTGAAGCTTTCTTT | CAIRVWAGQGGAEAFF
TRBJ1-3 | TRBV7-9 | TRBD1 | - | TGTGCCAGCAGCTTAGTGACAGGGATTCTCGGAAACACCATATATTTT | CASSLVTGILGNTIYF
TRBJ2-7 | TRBV30 | TRBD1 | once | TGTGCCTGGAGTGTGGCAGGGGGCTGGGAGCAGTACTTC | CAWSVAGGWEQYF
TRBJ1-4 | TRBV12-3/TRBV12-4 | - | - | TGTGCCAGCAGTTTGGGTGGGGGCCTTAATGAAAAACTGTTTTTT | CASSLGGGLNEKLFF
TRBJ2-1 | TRBV4-1 | TRBD1 | few | TGCGCCAGCAGCCACCCGGGACAGGGAAATTATGAGCAGTTCTTC | CASSHPGQGNYEQFF
TRBJ1-1 | TRBV3-1 | TRBD1 | many | TGTGCCAGCAGCCAAGAGTCCAGGGGGCGAGCTTTCTTT | CASSQESRGRAFF
TRBJ2-7 | TRBV11-2 | TRBD2 | many | TGTGCCAGCAGCTTAGATTCAGCGGGGGGAACCTACGAGCAGTACTTC | CASSLDSAGGTYEQYF
TRBJ1-1 | TRBV19 | TRBD1 | few | TGTGCCAGTAGTACCGGGACAGGGACTGAAGCTTTCTTT | CASSTGTGTEAFF
TRBJ2-5 | TRBV27 | - | few | TGTGCCAGCAGTATGGTAGGGGGGGCGACGGAGACCCAGTACTTC | CASSMVGGATETQYF
TRBJ2-4 | TRBV3-1 | - | many | TGTGCCAGCAGCCAAGATAACCGGGATCAGTACTTC | CASSQDNRDQYF
TRBJ1-1 | TRBV6-1 | TRBD1 | - | TGTGCCAGCACCATTTCAGGGGGCACTGAAGCTTTCTTT | CASTISGGTEAFF
TRBJ2-5 | TRBV14 | TRBD1 | - | TGTGCCAGCAGCCACAACAGGGGGCCGGGGGAGACCCAGTACTTC | CASSHNRGPGETQYF
TRBJ1-1 | TRBV11-2 | TRBD1 | many | TGTGCCAGCAGCTTAGCGGGTTGGACAGGAGAGGACACTGAAGCTTTCTTT | CASSLAGWTGEDTEAFF
TRBJ2-7 | TRBV29-1 | TRBD1 | - | TGCAGCGTCCGCAAAGGGACAGGGAGCTCCTACGAGCAGTACTTC | CSVRKGTGSSYEQYF
TRBJ2-3 | TRBV7-3 | - | many | TGTGCCAGCGCCAGTGGGGATACGCAGTATTTT | CASASGDTQYF
TRBJ2-2 | TRBV7-3 | TRBD1 | many | TGTGCCAGCAGCTGTGACAGGGTGGTCGGCGGGGAGCTGTTTTTT | CASSCDRVVGGELFF
TRBJ2-3 | TRBV20-1 | - | - | TGCAGTGCTGAAACAGGGGAGGGGACAGATACGCAGTATTTT | CSAETGEGTDTQYF
TRBJ2-5 | TRBV9 | - | few | TGTGCCAGCAGCGTAGAAGACTCCCTTGGGCAAGAGACCCAGTACTTC | CASSVEDSLGQETQYF
TRBJ1-4 | TRBV12-3/TRBV12-4 | - | few | TGTGCCAGCAGTGACCCCCACGGAGAAAAACTGTTTTTT | CASSDPHGEKLFF
TRBJ1-5 | TRBV6-4 | TRBD1 | few | TGTGCCAGCAGCGCCACAGGGGGCGCTTGGAGAGGTCAGCCCCAGCATTTT | CASSATGGAWRGQPQHF
TRBJ1-6 | TRBV20-1 | - | few | TGCAGTGTCAAGAGTCATTATAATTCACCCCTCCACTTT | CSVKSHYNSPLHF
TRBJ2-1 | TRBV7-7 | - | many | TGTGCTAGCAGCTTAGGATTCGGAGAGGGGGACGGAAACAATGAGCAGTTCTTC | CASSLGFGEGDGNNEQFF
TRBJ2-1 | TRBV27 | TRBD1 | once | TGTGCCAGCAGTTTATTCAGGGGACAGGACAATGAGCAGTTCTTC | CASSLFRGQDNEQFF
TRBJ2-7 | TRBV25-1 | - | - | TGTGCCAGCAGTGAAAGAAGAGGAGCCTTGGAGCAGTACTTC | CASSERRGALEQYF
TRBJ2-1 | TRBV6-2/TRBV6-3 | TRBD2 | - | TGTGCCAGCAGTTACTCCATGGGGACTAGGGAGTACAATGAGCAGTTCTTC | CASSYSMGTREYNEQFF
TRBJ2-3 | TRBV27 | - | few | TGTGCCAGCAGTTTTTACGGCACAGATACGCAGTATTTT | CASSFYGTDTQYF
TRBJ1-4 | TRBV2 | - | few | TGTGCCAGCAGATTCGGGACAACAAATGAAAAACTGTTTTTT | CASRFGTTNEKLFF
TRBJ2-1 | TRBV7-8 | TRBD2 | - | TGTGCCAGCAGCTTAGACTTACTAGCGGGGGGGCTTCCTAGCTCCTACAATGAGCAGTTCTTC | CASSLDLLAGGLPSSYNEQFF
TRBJ1-1 | TRBV5-1 | - | many | TGCGCCAGCAGCTTGGCCGGACCGCACACTGAAGCTTTCTTT | CASSLAGPHTEAFF
TRBJ1-2 | TRBV2 | - | many | TGTGCCAGCAGTGAATGGAGGGCAGGGGCCTATGTTGGCTACACCTTC | CASSEWRAGAYVGYTF
TRBJ1-1 | TRBV11-1 | TRBD1 | few | TGTGCCAGCAGCTTTCTGGGACAGGCGAACACTGAAGCTTTCTTT | CASSFLGQANTEAFF
TRBJ2-5 | TRBV5-5 | TRBD2 | once | TGTGCCAGCAGCTCGGGACTAGCGGCAAGAACCCAGTACTTC | CASSSGLAARTQYF
TRBJ2-7 | TRBV24-1 | - | - | TGTGCCACCATTGGACAGTCCGCCTACGAGCAGTACTTC | CATIGQSAYEQYF
TRBJ1-1 | TRBV13 | - | - | TGTGCCAGCAGTTGGGTCACTGAAACTTTCTTT | CASSWVTETFF
TRBJ2-3 | TRBV29-1 | TRBD1 | - | TGCAGCCTCGGACAGGGCCTTGCAGATACGCAGTATTTT | CSLGQGLADTQYF
TRBJ2-7 | TRBV20-1 | - | - | TGCAGTGCCGAGACCGGGCAGGGGATCTCCTACGAGCAGTACTTC | CSAETGQGISYEQYF
TRBJ1-1 | TRBV6-4 | TRBD1 | - | TGTGCCGGACAGGGGTCGTTAGTAGAGGACACTGAAGCTTTCTTT | CAGQGSLVEDTEAFF
TRBJ1-1 | TRBV28 | - | - | TGTGCCAGCAGGGGCGGTTCTCTTGACACTGAAGCTTTCTTT | CASRGGSLDTEAFF
TRBJ1-5 | TRBV10-3 | - | - | TGTGCCATCAGTGAGGGCAAAGGGGGTCAGCCCCAGCATTTT | CAISEGKGGQPQHF
TRBJ2-1 | TRBV3-1 | TRBD1 | many | TGTGCCAGCAGCCTCGACAGGGCCAGATACAATGAGCAGTTCTTC | CASSLDRARYNEQFF
TRBJ1-1 | TRBV4-1 | - | - | TGCGCCAGCAGTTCTTTCTCTTCAACAGGGTACACTGAAGCTTTCTTT | CASSSFSSTGYTEAFF
TRBJ1-4 | TRBV3-1 | TRBD1 | many | TGTGCCAGCAGACCCACAGGGGCGGCTACTAATGAAAAACTGTTTTTT | CASRPTGAATNEKLFF
TRBJ2-6 | TRBV19 | - | - | TGTGCCAGTAGTCCGATACAGGGACTGGCTGGGGCCAACGTCCTGACTTTC | CASSPIQGLAGANVLTF
TRBJ1-2 | TRBV3-1 | - | many | TGTGCCAGCAGCCAAGACCACAGGGCTGGGGGCTACACCTTC | CASSQDHRAGGYTF
TRBJ2-5 | TRBV28 | - | many | TGTGCCAGCAACATTCCGGGGGCGGGGGAATTCGAGACCCAGTACTTC | CASNIPGAGEFETQYF
TRBJ2-1 | TRBV19 | TRBD2 | - | TGTGCCAGTGTTAATCGCGGGGGAACCTACAATGAGCAGTTCTTC | CASVNRGGTYNEQFF
TRBJ1-1 | TRBV4-1 | - | once | TGCGCCAGCAGCCAATGGACGGTGAACACTGAAGCTTTCTTT | CASSQWTVNTEAFF